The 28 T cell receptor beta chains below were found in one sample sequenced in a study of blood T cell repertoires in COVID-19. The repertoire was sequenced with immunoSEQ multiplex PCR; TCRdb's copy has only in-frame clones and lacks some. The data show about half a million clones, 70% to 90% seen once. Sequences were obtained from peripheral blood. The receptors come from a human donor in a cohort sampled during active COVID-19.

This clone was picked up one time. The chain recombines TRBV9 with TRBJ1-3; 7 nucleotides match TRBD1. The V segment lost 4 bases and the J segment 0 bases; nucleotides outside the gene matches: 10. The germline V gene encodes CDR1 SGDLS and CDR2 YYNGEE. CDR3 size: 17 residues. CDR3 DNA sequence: TGTGCCAGCAGCACTCGCGGGACAGCCCTCTCTGGAAACACCATATATTTT. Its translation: CASSTRGTALSGNTIYF.

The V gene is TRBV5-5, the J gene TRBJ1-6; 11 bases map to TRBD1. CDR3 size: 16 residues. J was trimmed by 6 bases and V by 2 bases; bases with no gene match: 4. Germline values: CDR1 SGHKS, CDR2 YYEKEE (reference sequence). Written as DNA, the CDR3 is TGTGCCAGCAGCTTACGGACAGGGGGCTTTAATTCACCCCTCCACTTT. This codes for CASSLRTGGFNSPLHF. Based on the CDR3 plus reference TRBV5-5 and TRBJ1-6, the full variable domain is DAGVTQSPTHLIKTRGQQVTLRCSPISGHKSVSWYQQVLGQGPQFIFQYYEKEERGRGNFPDRFSARQFPNYSSELNVNALLLGDSALYLCASSLRTGGFNSPLHFGNGTRLTVT.

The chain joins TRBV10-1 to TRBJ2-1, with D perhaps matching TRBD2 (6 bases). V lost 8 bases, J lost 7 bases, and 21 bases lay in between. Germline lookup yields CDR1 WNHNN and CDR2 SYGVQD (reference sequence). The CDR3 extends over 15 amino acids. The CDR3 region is CASGQEGLWGNEQFF. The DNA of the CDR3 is TGCGCCAGCGGCCAGGAGGGACTCTGGGGAAATGAGCAGTTCTTC.

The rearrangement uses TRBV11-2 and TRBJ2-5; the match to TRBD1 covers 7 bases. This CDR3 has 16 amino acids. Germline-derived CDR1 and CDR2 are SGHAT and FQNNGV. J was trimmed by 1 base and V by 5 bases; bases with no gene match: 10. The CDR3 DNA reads TGTGCCAGCAGCCCGGATGGACAGGACCCCCAAGAGACCCAGTACTTC. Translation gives CASSPDGQDPQETQYF.

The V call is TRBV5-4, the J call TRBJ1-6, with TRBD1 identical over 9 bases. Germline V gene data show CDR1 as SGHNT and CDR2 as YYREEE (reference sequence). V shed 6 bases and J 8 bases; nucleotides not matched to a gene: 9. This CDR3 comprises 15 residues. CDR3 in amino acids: CASTRTGAGYSPLHF. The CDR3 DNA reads TGTGCCAGCACCCGGACAGGGGCTGGGTATTCACCCCTCCACTTT.

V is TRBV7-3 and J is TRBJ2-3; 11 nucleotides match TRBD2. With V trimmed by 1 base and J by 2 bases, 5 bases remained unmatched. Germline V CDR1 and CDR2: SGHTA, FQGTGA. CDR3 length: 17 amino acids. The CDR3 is CASSLRLAGGSTDTQYF. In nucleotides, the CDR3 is TGTGCCAGCAGCTTAAGGCTAGCGGGAGGTTCCACAGATACGCAGTATTTT.

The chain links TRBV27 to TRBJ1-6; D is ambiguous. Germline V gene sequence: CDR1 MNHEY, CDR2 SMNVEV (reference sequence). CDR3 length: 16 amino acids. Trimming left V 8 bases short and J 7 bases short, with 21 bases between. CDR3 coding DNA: TGTGCCAGCGCTAGCGTAGGCGGCGGGTGGAATTCACCCCTCCACTTT. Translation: CASASVGGGWNSPLHF.

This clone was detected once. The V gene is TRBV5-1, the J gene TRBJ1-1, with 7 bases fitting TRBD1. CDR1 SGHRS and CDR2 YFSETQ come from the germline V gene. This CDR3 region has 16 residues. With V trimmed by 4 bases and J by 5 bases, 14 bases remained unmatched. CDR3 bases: TGCGCCAGCAGCCCCAGACAGGGAGAGACCCAAACTGAAGCTTTCTTT. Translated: CASSPRQGETQTEAFF.

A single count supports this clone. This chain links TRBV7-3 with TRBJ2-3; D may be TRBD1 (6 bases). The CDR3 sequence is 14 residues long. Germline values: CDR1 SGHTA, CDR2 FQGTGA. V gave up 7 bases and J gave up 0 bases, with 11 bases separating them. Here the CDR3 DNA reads TGTGCCAGCAAACAGGGTCCTAGCACAGATACGCAGTATTTT. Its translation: CASKQGPSTDTQYF.

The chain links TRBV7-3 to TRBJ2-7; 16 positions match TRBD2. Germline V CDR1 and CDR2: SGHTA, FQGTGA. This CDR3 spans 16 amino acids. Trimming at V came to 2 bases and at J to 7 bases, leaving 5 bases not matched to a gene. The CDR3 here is CASSLDGTSGRGEQYF. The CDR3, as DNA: TGTGCCAGCAGCTTAGATGGGACTAGCGGGAGGGGGGAGCAGTACTTC.

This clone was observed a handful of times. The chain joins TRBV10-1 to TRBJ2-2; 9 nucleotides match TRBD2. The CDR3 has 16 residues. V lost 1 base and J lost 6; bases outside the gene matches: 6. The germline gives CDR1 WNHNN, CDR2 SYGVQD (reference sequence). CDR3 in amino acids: CASSEFQAGGAGELFF. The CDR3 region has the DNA TGCGCCAGCAGTGAGTTCCAAGCGGGGGGCGCCGGGGAGCTGTTTTTT.

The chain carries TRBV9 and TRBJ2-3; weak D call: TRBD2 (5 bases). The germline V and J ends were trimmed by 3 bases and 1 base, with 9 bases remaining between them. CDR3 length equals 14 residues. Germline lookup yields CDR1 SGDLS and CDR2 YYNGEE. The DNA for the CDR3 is TGTGCCAGCAGCGCCCCCGGGGGCACAGATACGCAGTATTTT. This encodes CASSAPGGTDTQYF. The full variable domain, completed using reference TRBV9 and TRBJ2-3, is DSGVTQTPKHLITATGQRVTLRCSPRSGDLSVYWYQQSLDQGLQFLIQYYNGEERAKGNILERFSAQQFPDLHSELNLSSLELGDSALYFCASSAPGGTDTQYFGPGTRLTVL.

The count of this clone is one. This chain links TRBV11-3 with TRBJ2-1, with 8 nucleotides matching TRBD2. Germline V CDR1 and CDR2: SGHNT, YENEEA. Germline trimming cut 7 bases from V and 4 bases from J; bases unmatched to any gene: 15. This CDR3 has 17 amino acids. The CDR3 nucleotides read TGTGCCAGCACCTCCGAACGGCCTAGCGGGCCTTACAATGAGCAGTTCTTC. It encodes CASTSERPSGPYNEQFF.

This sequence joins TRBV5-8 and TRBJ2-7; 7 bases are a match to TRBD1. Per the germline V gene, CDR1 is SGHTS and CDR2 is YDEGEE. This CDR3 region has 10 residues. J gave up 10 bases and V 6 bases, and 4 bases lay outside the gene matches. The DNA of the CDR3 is TGTGCCAGCATCGGGACAGACCAGTACTTC. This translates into CASIGTDQYF.

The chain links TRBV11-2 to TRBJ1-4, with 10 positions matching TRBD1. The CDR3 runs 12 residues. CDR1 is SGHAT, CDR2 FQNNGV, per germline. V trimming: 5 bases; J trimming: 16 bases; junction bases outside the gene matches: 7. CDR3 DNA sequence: TGTGCCAGCAGCCTCTCGACAGGGGGCCCGTTTTTT. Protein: CASSLSTGGPFF.

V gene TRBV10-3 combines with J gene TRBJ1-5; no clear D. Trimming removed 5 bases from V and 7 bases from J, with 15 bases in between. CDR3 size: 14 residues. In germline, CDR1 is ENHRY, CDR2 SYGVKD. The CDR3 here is CAISTSVQVQPQHF. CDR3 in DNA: TGTGCCATCAGTACTTCAGTTCAGGTCCAGCCCCAGCATTTT.

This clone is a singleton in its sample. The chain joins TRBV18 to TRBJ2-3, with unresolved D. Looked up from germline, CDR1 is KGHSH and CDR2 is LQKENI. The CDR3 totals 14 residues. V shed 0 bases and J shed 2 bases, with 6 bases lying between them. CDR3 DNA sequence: TGTGCCAGCTCACCACCAACAGTCACAGATACGCAGTATTTT. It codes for CASSPPTVTDTQYF.

The CDR3 is CASSHDTGQPQFF. In DNA, the CDR3 is TGTGCCAGCAGCCACGATACAGGGCAACCGCAGTTCTTC. The chain joins TRBV3-1 (or the pseudogene TRBV3-2) to TRBJ2-1, with TRBD1 as a possible D gene (6 bases). The CDR3 sequence is 13 residues long. The V end lost 3 bases, the J end lost 12 bases, and 15 bases lay between the germline ends. Germline loops: CDR1 LGHDT, CDR2 YNNKEL (reference sequence).

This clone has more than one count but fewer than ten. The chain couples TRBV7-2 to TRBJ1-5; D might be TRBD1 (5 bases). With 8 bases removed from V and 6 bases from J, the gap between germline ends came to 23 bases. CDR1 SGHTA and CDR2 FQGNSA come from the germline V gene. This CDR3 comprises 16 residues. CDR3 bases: TGTGCCAGCGCCAACGGCAAAGGGGATTCGAGTCAGCCCCAGCATTTT. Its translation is CASANGKGDSSQPQHF.

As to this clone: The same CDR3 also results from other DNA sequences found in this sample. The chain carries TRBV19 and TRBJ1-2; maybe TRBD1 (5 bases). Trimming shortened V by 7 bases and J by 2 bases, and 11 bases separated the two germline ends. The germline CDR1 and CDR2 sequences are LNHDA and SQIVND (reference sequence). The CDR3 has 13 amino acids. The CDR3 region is CASNPGQNYGYTF. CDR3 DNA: TGTGCCAGTAACCCTGGACAAAACTATGGCTACACCTTC.

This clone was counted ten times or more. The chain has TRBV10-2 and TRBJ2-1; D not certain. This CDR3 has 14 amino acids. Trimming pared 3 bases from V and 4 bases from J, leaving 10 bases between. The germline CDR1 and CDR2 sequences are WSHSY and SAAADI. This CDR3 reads CASSDTEAYNEQFF. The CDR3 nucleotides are TGCGCCAGCAGTGATACCGAAGCTTACAATGAGCAGTTCTTC.

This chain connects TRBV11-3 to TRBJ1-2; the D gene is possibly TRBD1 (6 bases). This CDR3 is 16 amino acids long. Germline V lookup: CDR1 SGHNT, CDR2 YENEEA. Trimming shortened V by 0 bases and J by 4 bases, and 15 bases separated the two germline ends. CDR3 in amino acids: CASSLEPSGGAYGYTF. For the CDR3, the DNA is TGTGCCAGCAGCTTAGAACCCTCGGGGGGCGCCTATGGCTACACCTTC.

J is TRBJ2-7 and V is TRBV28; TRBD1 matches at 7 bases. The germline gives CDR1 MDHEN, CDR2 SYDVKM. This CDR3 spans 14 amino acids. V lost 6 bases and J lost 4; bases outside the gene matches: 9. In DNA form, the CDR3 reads TGTGCCAGCAGGGGGCCGGGACAGATATACGAGCAGTACTTC. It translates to CASRGPGQIYEQYF.

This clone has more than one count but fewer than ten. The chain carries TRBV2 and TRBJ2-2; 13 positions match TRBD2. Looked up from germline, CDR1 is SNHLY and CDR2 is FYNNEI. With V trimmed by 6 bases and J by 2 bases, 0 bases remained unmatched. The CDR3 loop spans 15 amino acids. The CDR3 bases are TGTGCCAGCAGGGGACTAGCGGGAAACACCGGGGAGCTGTTTTTT. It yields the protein CASRGLAGNTGELFF.

The CDR3 protein is CASSPGQGAGGYTF. The DNA of the CDR3 is TGCGCCAGCAGCCCCGGACAGGGGGCCGGTGGCTACACCTTC. The chain employs TRBV5-1 and TRBJ1-2, with TRBD1 matching over 11 bases. With V trimmed by 4 bases and J by 7 bases, 6 bases remained unmatched. Germline V gene lookup returns CDR1 SGHRS and CDR2 YFSETQ. This CDR3 has 14 residues.

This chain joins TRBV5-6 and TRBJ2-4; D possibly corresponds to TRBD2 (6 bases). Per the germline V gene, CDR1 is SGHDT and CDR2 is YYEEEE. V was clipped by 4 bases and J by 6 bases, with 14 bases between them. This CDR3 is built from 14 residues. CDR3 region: CASSREEGRNIQYF. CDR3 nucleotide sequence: TGTGCCAGCAGCCGCGAGGAGGGCAGAAACATTCAGTACTTC.

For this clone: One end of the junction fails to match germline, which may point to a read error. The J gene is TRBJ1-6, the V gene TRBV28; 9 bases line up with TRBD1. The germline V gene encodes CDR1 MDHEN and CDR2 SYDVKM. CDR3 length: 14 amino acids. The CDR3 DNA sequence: TGTGCCAGCAGTTTTAGGACAGGGGAAAGACCCTTTCTTTTT. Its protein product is CASSFRTGERPFLF. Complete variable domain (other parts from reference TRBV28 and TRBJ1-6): DVKVTQSSRYLVKRTGEKVFLECVQDMDHENMFWYRQDPGLGLRLIYFSYDVKMKEKGDIPEGYSVSREKKERFSLILESASTNQTSMYLCASSFRTGERPFLFGNGTRLTVT.

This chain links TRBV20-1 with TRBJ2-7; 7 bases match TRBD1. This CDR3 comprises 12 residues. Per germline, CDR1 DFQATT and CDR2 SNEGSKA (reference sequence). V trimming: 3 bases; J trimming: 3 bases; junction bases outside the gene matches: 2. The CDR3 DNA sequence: TGCAGTGCTAGTAACAGGGGCTACGAGCAGTACTTC. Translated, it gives CSASNRGYEQYF.